The 28 T cell receptor beta chains listed next were all sequenced from one sample in a study of persistence of HIV-infected CD4 T cells. Antigens of these TCRs are unknown. Stimulation used approximately 10 ug/mL lysate from CMV-infected fibroblasts. Sorted nonresponding memory CD4+ T cells were CD40L-negative, CD69-negative, CD45RO-high. Sequencing used immunoSEQ version 4 in survey mode. The table came from immunoSEQ multiplex PCR; TCRdb's copy has only in-frame clones and leaves some out. Of more than 45,000 clones in the sample, about 80% were seen once. The source material was CD4+ T cells sorted from PBMCs after roughly 17-hour stimulation, sampled from a patient who received antiretroviral therapy. These receptors came from an adult man with HIV who was CMV-seropositive.

The chain carries TRBV5-6 and TRBJ2-2, with TRBD2 matching 8 bases. The germline CDR1 and CDR2 sequences are SGHDT and YYEEEE. The CDR3 contains 14 residues. Trimming removed 4 bases from V and 6 bases from J; junction bases left unmatched: 5. The CDR3 reads CASSPGLVAGELFF. DNA for the CDR3: TGTGCCAGCAGCCCGGGACTAGTTGCCGGGGAGCTGTTTTTT.

V usage is TRBV15 and J usage is TRBJ1-1; weak D call: TRBD1 (5 bases). V lost 1 base to trimming and J lost 7 bases, with 10 bases between them. CDR3 length equals 13 residues. Germline CDR1 is LNHNV and CDR2 is YYDKDF (reference sequence). CDR3 sequence (DNA): TGTGCCACCAGCAGAGTAGGGGCTAGTGAAGCTTTCTTT. This translates into CATSRVGASEAFF.

In this sample, this clone turned up once. The V and J genes are TRBV6-1 and TRBJ2-7; 9 positions match TRBD1. The CDR3 contains 14 residues. The V and J ends lost 2 bases and 6 bases, in that order; junction bases with no gene match: 5. Germline values: CDR1 MNHNS, CDR2 SASEGT. The CDR3 bases are TGTGCCAGCAGTGAAAAGACAGGGGGAGGCGAGCAGTACTTC. Its translation: CASSEKTGGGEQYF.

The J gene is TRBJ1-1, the V gene TRBV29-1; a possible D gene is TRBD1 (5 bases). CDR3 length: 14 residues. Germline CDR1 SQVTM, CDR2 ANQGSEA. V was clipped by 6 bases and J by 0 bases, with 14 bases between them. CDR3 protein: CSVVRGGVNTEAFF. CDR3 DNA sequence: TGCAGCGTCGTTCGGGGGGGGGTGAACACTGAAGCTTTCTTT. Full variable domain (outside the CDR3, taken from reference TRBV29-1 and TRBJ1-1): SAVISQKPSRDICQRGTSLTIQCQVDSQVTMMFWYRQQPGQSLTLIATANQGSEATYESGFVIDKFPISRPNLTFSTLTVSNMSPEDSSIYLCSVVRGGVNTEAFFGQGTRLTVV.

The chain joins TRBV6-2 or TRBV6-3 to TRBJ2-7; possible D gene TRBD2, 6 bases. CDR3 length: 16 amino acids. Germline loops: CDR1 MNHEY, CDR2 SVGEGT. Trimming removed 5 bases from V and 5 bases from J, with 22 bases in between. The CDR3 region has the DNA TGTGCCAGCAGTGCCCCGGGTTGGAGGGGCCTCCACGAGCAGTACTTC. This gives the protein CASSAPGWRGLHEQYF.

The chain recombines TRBV10-3 with TRBJ2-3, with TRBD2 matching 8 bases. Germline loops: CDR1 ENHRY, CDR2 SYGVKD. CDR3 size: 16 residues. The junction had 3 bases not matched to a gene; V was cut back by 1 base and J by 0 bases. The CDR3 DNA follows: TGTGCCATCAGTGAGTTTGGCGGGAGGAGCACAGATACGCAGTATTTT. It is translated as CAISEFGGRSTDTQYF.

The chain is built from TRBV15 and TRBJ1-2; 9 bases match TRBD1. This CDR3 is 15 amino acids long. Unmatched junction bases numbered 4, after V lost 3 bases and J lost 2 bases. Germline CDR1 is LNHNV and CDR2 is YYDKDF (reference sequence). CDR3 sequence: CATSRIGQGNYGYTF. As DNA, the CDR3 is TGTGCCACCAGCAGGATCGGACAGGGGAACTATGGCTACACCTTC.

This clone was counted a single time. The chain recombines TRBV7-2 with TRBJ2-7, with D maybe TRBD2 (6 bases). Trimming stripped 4 bases from V and 4 bases from J, with 14 bases between. Germline V gene sequence: CDR1 SGHTA, CDR2 FQGNSA. This CDR3 has 14 residues. CDR3 sequence reads: CASSSRDFSYEQYF. CDR3 DNA: TGTGCCAGCAGCTCCCGGGACTTCTCTTACGAGCAGTACTTC. Looking up the rest from reference TRBV7-2 and TRBJ2-7 gives the full variable domain: GAGVSQSPSNKVTEKGKDVELRCDPISGHTALYWYRQSLGQGLEFLIYFQGNSAPDKSGLPSDRFSAERTGGSVSTLTIQRTQQEDSAVYLCASSSRDFSYEQYFGPGTRLTVT.

J is TRBJ1-2 and V is TRBV7-2, with D perhaps matching TRBD1 (5 bases). The V and J ends lost 5 bases and 4 bases respectively, with 11 bases between them. The CDR3 loop spans 13 amino acids. From germline, CDR1 is SGHTA and CDR2 FQGNSA. CDR3 loop: CASSMGPSYGYTF. CDR3 in DNA: TGTGCCAGCAGCATGGGACCGTCCTATGGCTACACCTTC.

This clone has more than one count but fewer than ten. V is TRBV7-2 and J is TRBJ2-5; 9 nucleotides match TRBD2. After removal of 5 bases from V and 4 bases from J, the junction contained 5 bases not matched to a gene. CDR1 is SGHTA, CDR2 FQGNSA, per germline. This CDR3 region has 14 residues. CDR3 in amino acids: CASSLRLAAETQYF. In nucleotides, the CDR3 is TGTGCCAGCAGCCTACGACTAGCGGCAGAGACCCAGTACTTC.

The chain carries TRBV7-9 and TRBJ1-5, with 7 bases aligning to TRBD1. With 4 bases clipped from V and 4 bases from J, the junction kept 4 bases outside the gene matches. Germline V gene lookup returns CDR1 SEHNR and CDR2 FQNEAQ (reference sequence). CDR3 length equals 14 residues. The chain's CDR3 is CASSSGTDNQPQHF. The CDR3 DNA reads as TGTGCCAGCAGCTCCGGGACAGATAATCAGCCCCAGCATTTT.

V gene TRBV5-5 combines with J gene TRBJ1-2; D is ambiguous. The CDR3 totals 13 residues. V gave up 4 bases and J gave up 3 bases, with 10 bases separating them. Germline lookup yields CDR1 SGHKS and CDR2 YYEKEE (reference sequence). The CDR3 is CASSARIDYGYTF. The DNA of the CDR3 is TGTGCCAGCAGCGCCAGGATTGACTATGGCTACACCTTC.

This clone showed up just once. The V gene is TRBV19, the J gene TRBJ1-5; 8 bases map to TRBD1. This CDR3 is built from 13 residues. The V gene end was trimmed by 10 bases and the J gene end by 4 bases; junction bases not matched to a gene: 6. Germline lookup yields CDR1 LNHDA and CDR2 SQIVND (reference sequence). CDR3 nucleotides: TGTGCCATTGACAGGGGCTGGAATCAGCCCCAGCATTTT. Its protein is CAIDRGWNQPQHF.

The chain couples TRBV24-1 to TRBJ2-3; D remains unclear. The germline V and J ends were trimmed by 3 bases and 5 bases, with 8 bases remaining between them. The CDR3 covers 13 residues. Germline values: CDR1 KGHDR, CDR2 SFDVKD. CDR3 amino acids: CATSDAPIDTQYF. The CDR3, as DNA: TGTGCCACCAGTGATGCTCCAATAGATACGCAGTATTTT.

This rearrangement joins TRBV3-1 (or the pseudogene TRBV3-2) to TRBJ2-3, with 9 nucleotides matching TRBD2. The CDR3 is 19 amino acids. V shed 6 bases and J 1 base; nucleotides not matched to a gene: 17. Germline V gene lookup returns CDR1 LGHDT and CDR2 YNNKEL (reference sequence). The CDR3 coding sequence is TGTGCCAGCAGTAGAGTAGCGGGAGTACGGGTCGTTGGCACAGATACGCAGTATTTT. Its protein is CASSRVAGVRVVGTDTQYF.

This chain uses TRBV30 with TRBJ1-1; D gene unclear. Trimming left V 3 bases short and J 1 base short, with 18 bases between. Germline CDR1 is GTSNPN and CDR2 is SVGIG (reference sequence). This CDR3 contains 16 residues. Here the CDR3 reads CAWRPPPWTGNTEAFF. The CDR3 nucleotides are TGTGCCTGGAGGCCTCCCCCCTGGACGGGGAACACTGAAGCTTTCTTT.

The rearrangement uses TRBV19 and TRBJ2-1; 7 nucleotides match TRBD1. CDR1 is LNHDA, CDR2 SQIVND, per germline (reference sequence). The J segment lost 4 bases and the V segment lost 2 bases, leaving 5 bases of the junction unmatched. CDR3 length: 15 residues. CDR3 nucleotide sequence: TGTGCCAGTAGTATAATTAGGGGACAGTACAATGAGCAGTTCTTC. Translating gives CASSIIRGQYNEQFF.

This chain joins TRBV19 and TRBJ1-2, with TRBD1 matching over 7 bases. The V and J ends lost 8 bases and 2 bases, in that order; junction bases with no gene match: 14. In germline, CDR1 is LNHDA, CDR2 SQIVND (reference sequence). The CDR3 extends over 16 amino acids. CDR3 in DNA: TGTGCCAGTTCTGGCCCAGGGGGATCGATAAACTATGGCTACACCTTC. Amino acids: CASSGPGGSINYGYTF. The whole variable domain, remainder taken from reference TRBV19 and TRBJ1-2, is DGGITQSPKYLFRKEGQNVTLSCEQNLNHDAMYWYRQDPGQGLRLIYYSQIVNDFQKGDIAEGYSVSREKKESFPLTVTSAQKNPTAFYLCASSGPGGSINYGYTFGSGTRLTVV.

The V gene is TRBV5-1, the J gene TRBJ1-2, with TRBD1 matching 9 bases. Trimming at V came to 3 bases and at J to 7 bases, leaving 7 bases not matched to a gene. Germline lookup yields CDR1 SGHRS and CDR2 YFSETQ. This CDR3 is built from 14 residues. CDR3 protein: CASSSGGQGSGYTF. CDR3 DNA: TGCGCCAGCAGCTCCGGGGGACAGGGCTCTGGCTACACCTTC.

This chain links TRBV27 with TRBJ2-7; tentatively, D is TRBD1 (6 bases). Looked up from germline, CDR1 is MNHEY and CDR2 is SMNVEV (reference sequence). This CDR3 has 15 amino acids. Deletions cut 8 bases from V and 2 bases from J, with 19 bases between. CDR3 bases: TGTGCCAGCTGCCAGGGGCTAGCTCGAACCTACGAGCAGTACTTC. Translating gives CASCQGLARTYEQYF.

The chain is built from TRBV27 and TRBJ1-5; 10 bases are a match to TRBD1. This CDR3 has 16 residues. Germline loops: CDR1 MNHEY, CDR2 SMNVEV (reference sequence). The V segment lost 6 bases and the J segment 1 base; nucleotides outside the gene matches: 6. The CDR3 reads CASSNDRGHSNQPQHF. CDR3 coding DNA: TGTGCCAGCAGCAACGACAGGGGGCACAGCAATCAGCCCCAGCATTTT.

The rearrangement uses TRBV18 and TRBJ2-7; 9 bases line up with TRBD1. The CDR3 contains 16 residues. CDR1 KGHSH and CDR2 LQKENI come from the germline V gene. Trimming took 3 bases from V and 5 from J; bases not matched to a gene: 11. CDR3 bases: TGTGCCAGCTCACCCCCCCTGGGACAGGGTCTCAACGAGCAGTACTTC. As protein: CASSPPLGQGLNEQYF.

This clone was observed a handful of times. The chain links TRBV24-1 to TRBJ2-1; D is unclear. This CDR3 is built from 16 residues. Germline lookup yields CDR1 KGHDR and CDR2 SFDVKD. Trimming stripped 1 base from V and 0 bases from J, with 9 bases between. The CDR3 spells CATSDFRLDSYNEQFF. In nucleotides, the CDR3 is TGTGCCACCAGTGATTTCCGGCTTGACTCCTACAATGAGCAGTTCTTC.

This clone was counted only a few times. The rearrangement joins TRBV10-3 to TRBJ2-3, with TRBD2 identical over 9 bases. Trimming took 0 bases from V and 1 from J; bases not matched to a gene: 2. Per germline, CDR1 ENHRY and CDR2 SYGVKD. This CDR3 spans 16 amino acids. CDR3 nucleotides: TGTGCCATCAGTGAGTCGACTAGCGGCCGCACAGATACGCAGTATTTT. This sequence encodes CAISESTSGRTDTQYF.

This sequence joins TRBV6-4 and TRBJ1-2; the D is unclear. V was clipped by 6 bases and J by 1 base, with 18 bases between them. The CDR3 loop spans 16 amino acids. CDR1 is MRHNA and CDR2 is SNTAGT in the germline V gene. The CDR3 protein is CASRPKYGEHNYGYTF. The CDR3 coding sequence is TGTGCCAGCAGGCCCAAATACGGGGAGCATAACTATGGCTACACCTTC.

CDR3 residues: CASSYDHNTEAFF. The CDR3 DNA follows: TGTGCCAGCAGTTACGATCATAACACTGAAGCTTTCTTT. This chain connects TRBV12-3 or TRBV12-4 to TRBJ1-1; D not resolved. The CDR3 has 13 residues. V was trimmed by 4 bases and J by 2 bases, leaving 8 bases between them.

This clone was counted a single time. The chain uses TRBV9 and TRBJ2-3; perhaps D is TRBD1 or TRBD2 (5 bases each). CDR3 length: 15 amino acids. Trimming shortened V by 4 bases and J by 4 bases, and 16 bases separated the two germline ends. Germline V CDR1 and CDR2: SGDLS, YYNGEE. This CDR3 is CASSPDGGGPDTQYF. DNA for the CDR3: TGTGCCAGCAGCCCCGATGGGGGTGGGCCAGATACGCAGTATTTT.

Only a few counts were recorded for this clone. This chain connects TRBV7-9 to TRBJ1-1; D may be TRBD1 (6 bases). The ends were cut back, 2 bases at V and 2 bases at J, with 12 bases in the middle. Germline V gene sequence: CDR1 SEHNR, CDR2 FQNEAQ (reference sequence). CDR3 length equals 15 residues. CDR3 sequence (DNA): TGTGCCAGCAGCTTATCGCAGGGGACCAACACTGAAGCTTTCTTT. This encodes CASSLSQGTNTEAFF. The full variable domain, in which reference TRBV7-9 and TRBJ1-1 provide the parts outside the CDR3, is DTGVSQNPRHKITKRGQNVTFRCDPISEHNRLYWYRQTLGQGPEFLTYFQNEAQLEKSRLLSDRFSAERPKGSFSTLEIQRTEQGDSAMYLCASSLSQGTNTEAFFGQGTRLTVV.